This TCR beta chain comes out of a study of OX40 agonist ivuxolimab in advanced cancers. Trimming removed 3 bases at V and 8 bases at J, with 10 bases between. The CDR3 spans 12 residues. Germline CDR1 reads MDHEN; CDR2 reads SYDVKM. Some clones are missing from TCRdb's copy, which holds only in-frame ones; the method was immunoSEQ multiplex PCR. The sample contains about 94,000 clones, 94% of which appear only once. Source: CD4+ or CD8+ T cells sorted from blood, taken in a trial of the OX40 agonist ivuxolimab. This TCR came from an adult with an advanced solid tumor such as melanoma, head and neck, liver or kidney cancer. The gene calls are TRBV28 and TRBJ1-2, with D uncertain. The CDR3 nucleotides read TGTGCCAGCAGTTTTAGTAGGGAAGGCTACACCTTC. Translation gives CASSFSREGYTF.